A selection of T cell receptor beta chains follows, all from one sample in a study of regulatory T cells in long-lasting Graves disease. Using its own MiXCR run on the multiplex PCR reads, TCRdb lists one record per CDR3 protein. The profile covers about 540,000 distinct CDR3 sequences, with roughly 13% appearing a single time and roughly a tenth taken by the ten largest. These records were also assigned to another study, of T cells in Graves' hyperthyroidism and ophthalmopathy.

The specimen was peripheral blood mononuclear cells (PBMCs), collected at new diagnosis, from a patient treated with antithyroid drugs. The source is a man aged 25-45 years with Graves disease. CDR3s include the opening cysteine and the closing phenylalanine or tryptophan. D genes are given only for firm matches. Expanded clones are given a class, and other clones once, few, many or no size at all.

TRBJ2-5,TRBV6-1,-,TRBD2,TGTGCCAGCGGGACTAGCGGGAGTTTCCAAGAGACCCAGTACTTC,CASGTSGSFQETQYF
TRBJ1-4,TRBV20-1,-,TRBD1,TGCAGTGCTCTACAGGGGGAAGGTGAAAAACTGTTTTTT,CSALQGEGEKLFF
TRBJ2-7,TRBV20-1,-,-,TGCAGTGCCACTTCGACAGGGAGGGGTACCTACGAGCAGTACTTC,CSATSTGRGTYEQYF
TRBJ2-3,TRBV10-3,many,-,TGTGCCATCAGTGAGAGGGACAACCCCACAGATACGCAGTATTTT,CAISERDNPTDTQYF
TRBJ2-7,TRBV15,many,TRBD1,TGTGCCACCAGCAGATCCAGGGGGACACCTTACGAGCAGTACTTC,CATSRSRGTPYEQYF
TRBJ2-5,TRBV20-1,many,TRBD1,TGCAGTGCCCAGACAGGGACAGAGACCCAGTACTTC,CSAQTGTETQYF
TRBJ2-1,TRBV24-1,few,-,TGTGCCACCAGTGATAGAGTAGCCCACAATGAGCAGTTCTTC,CATSDRVAHNEQFF
TRBJ1-5,TRBV5-1,many,-,TGCGCCAGCAGCCCCGGGGACCTCGCCAATCAGCCCCAGCATTTT,CASSPGDLANQPQHF
TRBJ2-1,TRBV4-1,few,-,TGCGCCAGCAGCCAAGCCTGGCTCCCGCAGTTCTTC,CASSQAWLPQFF
TRBJ1-5,TRBV2,many,-,TGTGCCAGCAGTACTGGTCGGGGGGGGAATCAGCCCCAGCATTTT,CASSTGRGGNQPQHF
TRBJ2-3,TRBV27,many,TRBD2,TGTGCCAGCAGTCATAGCGGGAGTGGGGTTTGGCTCACAGATACGCAGTATTTT,CASSHSGSGVWLTDTQYF
TRBJ2-7,TRBV19,many,TRBD2,TGTGCCAGTAGTATAGATGCGACTAGCGGCCCTAGAGACGAGCAGTACTTC,CASSIDATSGPRDEQYF
TRBJ2-1,TRBV7-3,many,-,TGTGCCAGCAGCTCCCACCTTAGTGATGCCCAGTTCTTC,CASSSHLSDAQFF
TRBJ2-3,TRBV9,many,TRBD2,TGTGCCAGCAGCGCCTTTACTAGCGGGAGCTGGGATACGCAGTATTTT,CASSAFTSGSWDTQYF
TRBJ2-5,TRBV12-3/TRBV12-4,many,-,TGTGCCAGCGTTTCTACGCAACAGGGCGGGGAGACCCAGTACTTC,CASVSTQQGGETQYF
TRBJ2-7,TRBV18,many,-,TGTGCCAGCTCACAGACTGAAATCTCCTACGAGCAGTACTTC,CASSQTEISYEQYF
TRBJ2-7,TRBV30,few,-,TGTGCCTGGAGTGTACGACGGCTAGCGCTTACCTACGAGCAGTACTTC,CAWSVRRLALTYEQYF
TRBJ1-4,TRBV12-3/TRBV12-4,many,TRBD1,TGTGCCAGCAGTTTAGCTAGGGACAGGGATGAAAAACTGTTTTTT,CASSLARDRDEKLFF
TRBJ2-3,TRBV6-4,-,TRBD2,TGTGCCAGCAGTGACTCTCCGGGAGGAGGGACAGATACGCAGTATTTT,CASSDSPGGGTDTQYF
TRBJ2-7,TRBV6-1,many,-,TGTGCCAGCAGGGTAGGAGGGGGCAGCTACGAGCAGTACTTC,CASRVGGGSYEQYF
TRBJ2-7,TRBV20-1,many,-,TGCAGTGCCCGCCCGGCCGGATTTAACGAGCAGTACTTC,CSARPAGFNEQYF
TRBJ2-1,TRBV3-1,many,-,TGTGCCAGCAGCCAACAGGGAGCTGAGCAGTTCTTC,CASSQQGAEQFF
TRBJ2-1,TRBV24-1,many,-,TGTGCCACCAGTGATTTCACCAGGGGAGGCAACAATGAGCAGTTCTTC,CATSDFTRGGNNEQFF
TRBJ1-1,TRBV6-1,many,-,TGTGCCAGCAGTCCGATTGCGGTAGCCGGGAACACTGAAGCTTTCTTT,CASSPIAVAGNTEAFF
TRBJ1-1,TRBV7-9,-,-,TGTGCCAGCCTCCCCATGGGCAGGAACACTGAAGCTTTCTTT,CASLPMGRNTEAFF
TRBJ1-2,TRBV20-1,many,TRBD1,TGCAGTGCCAACAGGGGATTAGAAGGCTACACCTTC,CSANRGLEGYTF
TRBJ2-7,TRBV11-2,few,-,TGTGCCAGCAGCTCGAGTGGGGGGGGCTTGTTCGAGCAGTACTTC,CASSSSGGGLFEQYF
TRBJ2-1,TRBV6-5,many,TRBD2,TGTGCCAGCAGTTACTCTTTGGAGCGGGACTCCTACAATGAGCAGTTCTTC,CASSYSLERDSYNEQFF
TRBJ1-5,TRBV7-2,many,TRBD1,TGTGCCAGCAGCTTAGTGACAGGGGGCGGGCAGCCCCAGCATTTT,CASSLVTGGGQPQHF
TRBJ2-1,TRBV3-1,many,-,TGTGCCAGCAGCCTCCGCAGGGTGAATGAGCAGTTCTTC,CASSLRRVNEQFF
TRBJ2-5,TRBV5-1,many,TRBD2,TGCGCCAGCAGCTTCCAACTAGCGGGAGGCGATGGGACCCAGTACTTC,CASSFQLAGGDGTQYF
TRBJ1-5,TRBV19,-,-,TGTGCCAGTAGTCCGAGACGGGAGCGTCAGCCCCAGCATTTT,CASSPRRERQPQHF
TRBJ1-1,TRBV5-1,many,-,TGCGCCAGCAGCCCGGTTAGGGGTTCGGACACTGAAGCTTTCTTT,CASSPVRGSDTEAFF
TRBJ2-2,TRBV11-2,-,TRBD2,TGTGCCAGCAGCTTAGGACCTGGGACTAGCGCCGGGGAGCTGTTTTTT,CASSLGPGTSAGELFF
TRBJ1-2,TRBV27,many,TRBD1,TGTGCCAGCAGTTCGTACAGGGGCGGAAACTATGGCTACACCTTC,CASSSYRGGNYGYTF
TRBJ2-5,TRBV19,many,-,TGTGCCAGTAGTATCCATCCAGCGGAGACCCAGTACTTC,CASSIHPAETQYF
TRBJ2-3,TRBV5-6,many,TRBD2,TGTGCCAGCAGCTTGGAGGCTAGCGGACTCACAGATACGCAGTATTTT,CASSLEASGLTDTQYF
TRBJ1-1,TRBV9,few,-,TGTGCCAGCAGCGTAGATGCCGGAAGATCCGAAGCTTTCTTT,CASSVDAGRSEAFF
TRBJ2-2,TRBV20-1,-,TRBD1,TGCAGTGCTAGCTCCGGGACAGGGAACGGGGAGCTGTTTTTT,CSASSGTGNGELFF
TRBJ2-5,TRBV6-5,many,-,TGTGCCAGCAGTTACTCTGTTAGTTCGGAGACCCAGTACTTC,CASSYSVSSETQYF
TRBJ2-7,TRBV27,many,TRBD2,TGTGCCAGCAGTACCCGGACTAGCGGCTCCTACGAGCAGTACTTC,CASSTRTSGSYEQYF
TRBJ2-1,TRBV10-1,few,-,TGCGCCAGCAGTGAGTGGTCATCCTACAATGAGCAGTTCTTC,CASSEWSSYNEQFF
TRBJ1-2,TRBV6-4,-,-,TGTGCCAGCAGTGACTCGCCAGCCGCTGAGGGCTACACCTTC,CASSDSPAAEGYTF
TRBJ2-3,TRBV12-3/TRBV12-4,many,-,TGTGCCAGCAGCAGCCGAGATACGCAGTATTTT,CASSSRDTQYF
TRBJ2-6,TRBV11-1,many,TRBD1,TGTGCCAGCAGCTTCGGGACAGCCGGGGCCAACGTCCTGACTTTC,CASSFGTAGANVLTF
TRBJ1-5,TRBV13,few,TRBD1,TGTGCCAGCAGCCGGAGAGGACAGGTTAACAATCAGCCCCAGCATTTT,CASSRRGQVNNQPQHF
TRBJ2-5,TRBV6-5,many,-,TGTGCCAGCAGTTTGAGTCAGGATCCCCAAGAGACCCAGTACTTC,CASSLSQDPQETQYF
TRBJ2-5,TRBV27,many,TRBD1,TGTGCCAGCAGAACCTATCGGACAGGCGACGAGACCCAGTACTTC,CASRTYRTGDETQYF
TRBJ2-1,TRBV5-4,few,TRBD1,TGTGCCAGCAGCGGCCCGGGGACAGAGCACAATGAGCAGTTCTTC,CASSGPGTEHNEQFF
TRBJ1-3,TRBV6-1,few,-,TGTGCCAGCAGGACAATCAGACCCGCCCGGGCTGGAAACACCATATATTTT,CASRTIRPARAGNTIYF
TRBJ1-6,TRBV7-9,few,-,TGTGCCAGCAGCTTAGATCGGCCCCTCTATAATTCACCCCTCCACTTT,CASSLDRPLYNSPLHF
TRBJ1-2,TRBV12-3/TRBV12-4,many,-,TGTGCCAGCAGTTTAGGGCCTGCTAACTATGGCTACACCTTC,CASSLGPANYGYTF
TRBJ1-4,TRBV6-5,-,-,TGTGCCAGCAGTTACAGGGGGGATAATGGAAAACTGTTTTTT,CASSYRGDNGKLFF